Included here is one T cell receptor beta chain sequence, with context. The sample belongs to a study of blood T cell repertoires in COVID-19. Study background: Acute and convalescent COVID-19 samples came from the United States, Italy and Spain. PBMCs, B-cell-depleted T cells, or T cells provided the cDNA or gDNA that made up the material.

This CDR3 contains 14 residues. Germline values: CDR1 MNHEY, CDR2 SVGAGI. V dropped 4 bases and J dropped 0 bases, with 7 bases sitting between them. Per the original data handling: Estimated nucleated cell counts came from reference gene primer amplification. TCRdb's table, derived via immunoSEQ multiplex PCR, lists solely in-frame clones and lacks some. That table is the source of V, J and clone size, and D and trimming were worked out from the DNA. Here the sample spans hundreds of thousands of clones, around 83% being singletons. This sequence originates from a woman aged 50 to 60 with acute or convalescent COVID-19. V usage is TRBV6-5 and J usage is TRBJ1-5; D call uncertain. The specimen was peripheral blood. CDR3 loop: CASSWEISNQPQHF. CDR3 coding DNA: TGTGCCAGCAGTTGGGAGATTAGCAATCAGCCCCAGCATTTT.